This T cell receptor (beta chain) comes out of a study of blood T cells in healthy people across ages. A sample-barcoded 5' primer and a J-beta primer mix were used in a second PCR of roughly 6 to 11 cycles. TCRdb ran MiXCR on the 5' RACE reads and lists one entry per CDR3 protein. The profile shows 1 million or so distinct CDR3 sequences, around 43% of them singletons. The CDR3 has 14 amino acids. Trimming pared 1 base from V and 3 bases from J, leaving 10 bases between. In germline, CDR1 is SNHLY, CDR2 FYNNEI. At least 5.5 micrograms of total RNA were extracted per sample. This clonotype was seen only a few times.

The chain uses TRBV2 and TRBJ2-7, with D unresolved. This TCR derives from a woman aged 55-69 years in good health. Sample: blood. CDR3 residues: CASSEGRKLYEQYF. The DNA for the CDR3 is TGTGCCAGCAGTGAAGGCAGAAAACTCTACGAGCAGTACTTC.